This is a list of T cell receptor beta chains from one sample in a study of response to subunit inactivated influenza vaccine. MiXCR, run by TCRdb on the RT-PCR reads, gives a single entry per CDR3 protein. The sample consists of around 480,000 distinct CDR3 sequences, approximately 9.9% of them appearing once. The sequenced sample was PBMCs from blood, obtained roughly 47 days after vaccination. Every receptor here comes from a man aged 45-60 years who received an inactivated influenza vaccine. Both conserved end residues are part of each CDR3. The D gene is left open where the match is weak. Where a row states a size, it is once, few, many or the class of an expanded clone; other rows omit it.

clone size	D gene	V gene	J gene	CDR3 DNA	CDR3 protein
NA	NA	TRBV3-1	TRBJ2-3	TGTGCCAGCAGCCAAGAAATGACACCAACGCAGTATTTT	CASSQEMTPTQYF
NA	NA	TRBV7-9	TRBJ2-1	TGTGCCAGCAGCTCCCAAAACAATGAGCAGTTCTTC	CASSSQNNEQFF
few	TRBD2	TRBV24-1	TRBJ2-1	TGTGCCACCACCACGGGACTAGCGACGGGTGAGCAGTTCTTC	CATTTGLATGEQFF
many	NA	TRBV6-5	TRBJ1-6	TGTGCCAGCAGTTACTCGATTTCCGACAGGAATTCACCCCTCCACTTT	CASSYSISDRNSPLHF
NA	NA	TRBV6-1	TRBJ2-7	TGTGCCAGCAGCCCCGGGATAGCGGTTACCTACGAGCAGTACTTC	CASSPGIAVTYEQYF
NA	TRBD2	TRBV12-3/TRBV12-4	TRBJ2-7	TGTGCCAGCAGTTATAGCTTCGGGACTAGCGGGAGTTATGGAGATCCCTACGAGCAGTACTTC	CASSYSFGTSGSYGDPYEQYF
few	NA	TRBV20-1	TRBJ1-1	TGCAGTGCTCCTTCACCGAACACTGAAGCTTTCTTT	CSAPSPNTEAFF
NA	NA	TRBV6-2/TRBV6-3	TRBJ1-5	TGTGCCAGCAGACGGGACCGCCAGCCCCAGCATTTT	CASRRDRQPQHF
few	NA	TRBV2	TRBJ1-5	TGTGCCAGCAGTGAAGAGCACACTATTAATCAGCCCCAGCATTTT	CASSEEHTINQPQHF
NA	NA	TRBV4-1	TRBJ1-5	TGCGCCAGCAGCCAAGAAGGGCAGGCCCAGCATTTT	CASSQEGQAQHF
few	NA	TRBV20-1	TRBJ1-6	TGCAGTGCTGGCCAGGGGAATAATTCACCCCTCCACTTT	CSAGQGNNSPLHF
many	NA	TRBV28	TRBJ2-7	TGTGCCAGCAGCCACTCGAGCGGGCAGTCCCTTTACGAGCAGTACTTC	CASSHSSGQSLYEQYF
few	TRBD2	TRBV12-3/TRBV12-4	TRBJ2-7	TGTGCCAGCAGTTTGAGTCTAGCGGGAGTCCCCTACGAGCAGTACTTC	CASSLSLAGVPYEQYF
NA	TRBD1	TRBV4-2	TRBJ2-7	TGTGCCAGCAGCCAAGATCCGACAGGGCAAACCTACGAGCAGGACTTC	CASSQDPTGQTYEQDF
NA	TRBD2	TRBV15	TRBJ2-3	TGTGCCACCAGCAGAGGATTCGGTTGGAGCGGGAGTCTTAGGACAGATACGCAGTATTTT	CATSRGFGWSGSLRTDTQYF
few	TRBD1	TRBV11-2	TRBJ1-2	TGTGCCAGCAGCCCGAGGACAGGGACTAACTATGGCTACACCTTC	CASSPRTGTNYGYTF
few	NA	TRBV5-6	TRBJ2-5	TGTGCCAGCCGTTCGGGCCAAGAGACCCAGTACTTC	CASRSGQETQYF
few	NA	TRBV7-2	TRBJ2-7	TGTGCCAGCAGCTTAGCCGCAGCTACTTACGAGCAGTACTTC	CASSLAAATYEQYF
NA	TRBD1	TRBV29-1	TRBJ2-5	TGCAGCGTCGTTGACAGGGGAAAGACCCAGTACTTC	CSVVDRGKTQYF
few	NA	TRBV21-1	TRBJ1-2	TGTGCCAGCGGGGGGGCCAACTATGGCTACACCTTC	CASGGANYGYTF
NA	NA	TRBV11-2	TRBJ1-2	TGTGCCAGCAGCCCAAGGGTGGTTGCCCCGGTTGGGGACTATGGCTACACCTTC	CASSPRVVAPVGDYGYTF
few	TRBD1	TRBV5-6	TRBJ1-4	TGTGCCAGCAGCTCGCCCGGGACAGGGGTCGGAAAACTGTTTTTT	CASSSPGTGVGKLFF
few	NA	TRBV7-8	TRBJ2-3	TGTGCCAGCAGCTCGCCGTTTATGAGTTGGAACACAGATACGCAGTATTTT	CASSSPFMSWNTDTQYF
NA	NA	TRBV2	TRBJ2-3	TGTGCCAGCAGTGAATGGAGCACCAGCACAGATACGCAGTATTTT	CASSEWSTSTDTQYF
few	TRBD2	TRBV20-1	TRBJ2-1	TGCAGTGCTGCGGGGGACGCGGTCGATGAGCAGTTCTTC	CSAAGDAVDEQFF
few	NA	TRBV7-2	TRBJ2-3	TGTGCCAGCAGCTTGATTGGAGAGGGTGAGCAGTATTTT	CASSLIGEGEQYF
NA	NA	TRBV12-3/TRBV12-4	TRBJ1-2	TGTGCCAGCAGTCGACAGTCGACCTATGGCTACACCTTC	CASSRQSTYGYTF
few	TRBD1	TRBV12-3/TRBV12-4	TRBJ1-6	TGTGCCAGCAGTTTAGAGCAGGGGGCGGGCCCCCTCCACTTT	CASSLEQGAGPLHF
NA	NA	TRBV19	TRBJ2-1	TGTGCCAGTAGCCCGATAGCGGTACTGGAATACAATGAGCAGTTCTTC	CASSPIAVLEYNEQFF